This T cell receptor beta chain was obtained from a study of blood T cell repertoires in COVID-19. Germline values: CDR1 MNHNS, CDR2 SASEGT. This CDR3 contains 15 residues. J was trimmed by 8 bases and V by 3 bases; bases with no gene match: 10. Sequencing used immunoSEQ multiplex PCR; TCRdb keeps in-frame clones, though not all of them. The sample records approximately 380,000 clones, 85% being singletons. This chain joins TRBV6-1 and TRBJ2-3; 8 bases are a match to TRBD2. Sequencing was done on a sample of peripheral blood. The TCR comes from a woman younger than 30 with acute or convalescent COVID-19. CDR3 protein: CASSESAGAKSTQYF. In nucleotides, the CDR3 is TGTGCCAGCAGTGAGTCAGCGGGAGCCAAAAGTACGCAGTATTTT.